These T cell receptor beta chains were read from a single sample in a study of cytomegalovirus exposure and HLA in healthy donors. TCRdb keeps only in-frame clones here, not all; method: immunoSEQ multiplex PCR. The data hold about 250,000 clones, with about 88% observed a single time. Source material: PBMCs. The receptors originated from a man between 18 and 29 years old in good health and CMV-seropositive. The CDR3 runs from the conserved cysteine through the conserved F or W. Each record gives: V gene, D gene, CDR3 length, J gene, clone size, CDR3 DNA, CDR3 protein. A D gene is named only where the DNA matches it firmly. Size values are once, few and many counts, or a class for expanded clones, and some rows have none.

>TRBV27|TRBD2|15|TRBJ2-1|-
TGTGCCAGCAGTGACTGGACTAGCGTTTACAATGAGCAGTTCTTC
CASSDWTSVYNEQFF
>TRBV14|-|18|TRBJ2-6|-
TGTGCCAGCAGCCAAGGATCGGGCACTTTGGCTGGGGCCAACGTCCTGACTTTC
CASSQGSGTLAGANVLTF
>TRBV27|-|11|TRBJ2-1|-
TGTGCCAGCAGGGAGAACAATGAGCAGTTCTTC
CASRENNEQFF
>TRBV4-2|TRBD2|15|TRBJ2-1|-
TGTGCCAGCAGCCAAGAGGCGGGAGGAGCACCTGAGCAGTTCTTC
CASSQEAGGAPEQFF
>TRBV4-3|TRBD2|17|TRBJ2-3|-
TGCGCCAGCAGCCAGTCGTTTAGCGGGAGTGGCACAGATACGCAGTATTTT
CASSQSFSGSGTDTQYF
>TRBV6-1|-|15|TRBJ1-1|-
TGTGCCAGCAGTGAAGGGGCGGGGCCCAACACTGAAGCTTTCTTT
CASSEGAGPNTEAFF
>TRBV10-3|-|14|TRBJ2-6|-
TGTGCCATCAGTGCAACTGCTGGGGCCAACGTCCTGACTTTC
CAISATAGANVLTF
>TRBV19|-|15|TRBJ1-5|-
TGTGCCAGTAGTCCCGGGACGGTTAGCAATCAGCCCCAGCATTTT
CASSPGTVSNQPQHF
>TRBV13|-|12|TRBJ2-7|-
TGTGCCAGCAGCTCCCGGCCCTACGAGCAGTACTTC
CASSSRPYEQYF
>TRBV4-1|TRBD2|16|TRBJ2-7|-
TGCGCCAGCAGCCAAGCTAGCGGCGAGGGCTCCTACGAGCAGTACTTC
CASSQASGEGSYEQYF
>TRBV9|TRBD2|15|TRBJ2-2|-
TGTGCCAGCAGCGTCCGGACTAGCGGTACCGGGGAGCTGTTTTTT
CASSVRTSGTGELFF
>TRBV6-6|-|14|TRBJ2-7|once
TGTGCCAGCAGTTACTCCGCAGGGGCCTACGAGCAGTACTTC
CASSYSAGAYEQYF
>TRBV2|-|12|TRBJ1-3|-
TGTGCCAGCCAGGGCGGGCGAAACACCATATATTTT
CASQGGRNTIYF